Listed below are T cell receptor beta chains from one sample, sequenced in a study of cytomegalovirus exposure and HLA in healthy donors. The table came from immunoSEQ multiplex PCR; TCRdb's copy has only in-frame clones and leaves some out. The table lists about 160,000 clones, about 85% of them singletons, with approximately 2% in the top ten. The sequencing sample was made of PBMCs. The receptor set was obtained from a man aged 18 to 35 in good health and CMV-seropositive. Both conserved end residues are part of each CDR3. Fields, in order: V gene, J gene, clone size, D gene, CDR3 DNA, CDR3 protein. A D gene is named only where the DNA matches it firmly. Some rows mark clone size as missing; the rest say once, few, many or name a class of expanded clone.

>TRBV6-5|TRBJ2-3|.|.
TGTGCCAGCAGTCTCACGGGGTCGACTAGTGGAACGCAGTATTTT
CASSLTGSTSGTQYF
>TRBV18|TRBJ2-3|once|TRBD2
TGTGCCAGCTCATCCCTATTAGCGGGGGGCTCGGATACGCAGTATTTT
CASSSLLAGGSDTQYF
>TRBV18|TRBJ1-3|.|TRBD1
TGTGCCAGCTCAGCGGGACAGGGGAGTGGAAACACCATATATTTT
CASSAGQGSGNTIYF
>TRBV11-2|TRBJ2-6|.|.
TGTGCCAGCAGCTTAGACCGGCCGGCCAAGAGCTCTGGGGCCAACGGCCTGACTTTC
CASSLDRPAKSSGANGLTF
>TRBV9|TRBJ2-6|.|.
TGTGCCAGCAGCGTTTCGGGTAATGGGGCCAACGGCCTGACTTTC
CASSVSGNGANGLTF
>TRBV5-5|TRBJ1-3|.|.
TGTGCCAGCAGCTTGGGGCAGGCCTTCCCGGGGAACACCATATATTTT
CASSLGQAFPGNTIYF
>TRBV7-9|TRBJ2-3|.|.
TGTGCCAGCAGCTTACGGCACGAGGCAGATACGCAGTATTTT
CASSLRHEADTQYF
>TRBV25-1|TRBJ2-7|.|TRBD1
TGTGCCAGCAGTGAGGGACAGGGGTTCGGCTACGAGCAGTACTTC
CASSEGQGFGYEQYF
>TRBV6-5|TRBJ1-5|.|.
TGTGCCAGCAGTTACGGGGCAGGTATTAATCAGCCCCAGCATTTT
CASSYGAGINQPQHF
>TRBV27|TRBJ2-6|.|TRBD1
TGTGCCAGCAGTTTCCAGGGGGCCTATCCTACCTCTGGGGCCAACGGCCTGACTTTC
CASSFQGAYPTSGANGLTF
>TRBV5-4|TRBJ2-1|.|TRBD2
TGTGCCAGCAGCTTGCAGAGCGGGGGGGCCAATGAGCAGTTCTTC
CASSLQSGGANEQFF
>TRBV4-1|TRBJ2-7|.|TRBD1
TGCGCCAGCAGCCCGGGACAGGGGAACCACGAGCAGTACTTC
CASSPGQGNHEQYF
>TRBV4-3|TRBJ2-7|.|TRBD1
TGCGCCAGCAGCCGCACCGGGACAGCGGCCTTCTACGAGCAGTACTTC
CASSRTGTAAFYEQYF
>TRBV5-6|TRBJ2-3|.|TRBD2
TGTGCCAGCAGCAGAGCTAGCGGGGGGGTCCTGGATACGCAGTATTTT
CASSRASGGVLDTQYF